This entry lists 17 T cell receptor beta chains sequenced from one sample in a study of cytomegalovirus exposure and HLA in healthy donors. Researchers ran the PCR with 60 Vbeta and 13 Jbeta primers. Repertoires were generated with immunoSEQ multiplex PCR, while TCRdb's copy carries only in-frame clones and drops some. The table has about 140,000 clones, approximately 70% seen once; the top ten hold 6.5%. Sample: PBMCs. The receptors here all came from an older woman in good health and CMV-seronegative.

This clone was seen a single time. The V call is TRBV7-2, the J call TRBJ2-7; D perhaps matches TRBD1 (5 bases). Germline CDR1 and CDR2: SGHTA and FQGNSA. Trimming shortened V by 5 bases and J by 5 bases, and 19 bases separated the two germline ends. This CDR3 is built from 15 residues. The CDR3 DNA reads as TGTGCCAGCAGCCCCCAGGGAAGCGACTTCGACGAGCAGTACTTC. It encodes CASSPQGSDFDEQYF.

This clone was observed once. The chain carries TRBV19 and TRBJ2-5, with 7 bases fitting TRBD2. Looked up from germline, CDR1 is LNHDA and CDR2 is SQIVND (reference sequence). The CDR3 is made up of 15 amino acids. After removal of 1 base from V and 3 bases from J, the junction contained 5 bases not matched to a gene. CDR3 sequence (DNA): TGTGCCAGTAGTATAGTCACCGGGGGGAAAGAGACCCAGTACTTC. Translating gives CASSIVTGGKETQYF. Full variable domain (remainder filled in from reference TRBV19 and TRBJ2-5): DGGITQSPKYLFRKEGQNVTLSCEQNLNHDAMYWYRQDPGQGLRLIYYSQIVNDFQKGDIAEGYSVSREKKESFPLTVTSAQKNPTAFYLCASSIVTGGKETQYFGPGTRLLVL.

This clone has only one observation. The gene calls are TRBV11-1 and TRBJ2-1; D possibly corresponds to TRBD2 (6 bases). The V gene lost 3 bases and the J gene lost 2 bases, with 14 bases spanning the gap. Germline lookup yields CDR1 SGHAT and CDR2 FQDESV (reference sequence). This CDR3 is built from 16 residues. The CDR3 coding sequence is TGTGCCAGCAGCTTCCCGGGAGCAGTGGCCTACAATGAGCAGTTCTTC. Protein sequence: CASSFPGAVAYNEQFF.

The V gene is TRBV19, the J gene TRBJ2-1; 8 nucleotides agree with TRBD1. The length of the CDR3 is 15 residues. The V gene end was trimmed by 3 bases and the J gene end by 7 bases; junction bases not matched to a gene: 8. Germline V gene data show CDR1 as LNHDA and CDR2 as SQIVND (reference sequence). CDR3 nucleotides: TGTGCCAGTAGTATCGTGGGGACAGGTGAGAATGAGCAGTTCTTC. It is translated as CASSIVGTGENEQFF.

V usage is TRBV9 and J usage is TRBJ1-1, with D possibly matching TRBD1 (6 bases). Germline CDR1 reads SGDLS; CDR2 reads YYNGEE. V dropped 0 bases and J dropped 1 base, with 10 bases sitting between them. The CDR3 is made up of 15 amino acids. This chain's CDR3 is CASSVVPGENTEAFF. CDR3 bases: TGTGCCAGCAGCGTAGTACCAGGGGAGAACACTGAAGCTTTCTTT.

Points on this clone: Mismatch with germline at one junction end may stem from a read error. V and J are TRBV7-9 and TRBJ2-1; 10 nucleotides agree with TRBD1. CDR3 length equals 18 residues. CDR1 is SEHNR and CDR2 is FQNEAQ in the germline V gene (reference sequence). The CDR3 region has the DNA TGTTCCAGCAGCTTATTCTCGTCGGGACAGGGGATGGGCAATGAGCAGTTCTTC. Protein product: CSSSLFSSGQGMGNEQFF.

The rearrangement joins TRBV5-1 to TRBJ2-1, with no clear D. CDR3 size: 15 residues. Per germline, CDR1 SGHRS and CDR2 YFSETQ. Deletions cut 0 bases from V and 2 bases from J, with 9 bases between. CDR3 in amino acids: CASSLVPDTYNEQFF. The CDR3 bases are TGCGCCAGCAGCTTGGTTCCAGACACCTACAATGAGCAGTTCTTC.

This clone was counted between two and nine times. This chain connects TRBV2 to TRBJ1-5, with D tentatively TRBD1 (6 bases). V was trimmed by 6 bases and J by 1 base, leaving 13 bases between them. The CDR3 has 15 amino acids. CDR1 and CDR2 from the germline V gene are SNHLY and FYNNEI. The CDR3 nucleotides read TGTGCCAGCAGCGCCGGGGGGGGCAGCAATCAGCCCCAGCATTTT. Residues: CASSAGGGSNQPQHF.

The chain links TRBV11-3 to TRBJ2-5, with 8 bases fitting TRBD2. The V segment lost 1 base and the J segment 1 base; nucleotides outside the gene matches: 8. CDR1 is SGHNT and CDR2 is YENEEA in the germline V gene. The CDR3 is made up of 17 amino acids. This CDR3 reads CASSLGAASGFQETQYF. CDR3 in DNA: TGTGCCAGCAGCTTAGGGGCGGCTAGCGGGTTCCAAGAGACCCAGTACTTC.

The chain recombines TRBV6-1 with TRBJ1-3; 9 bases map to TRBD1. After removal of 4 bases from V and 1 base from J, the junction contained 5 bases not matched to a gene. Germline V gene sequence: CDR1 MNHNS, CDR2 SASEGT. CDR3 length: 16 residues. The CDR3 nucleotides are TGTGCCAGCAGTGTGGCCGGGACAGGGTCTGGAAACACCATATATTTT. It encodes CASSVAGTGSGNTIYF.

This clone came up a few times. The chain joins TRBV25-1 to TRBJ2-1; 8 bases match TRBD2. The CDR3 extends over 15 amino acids. The germline gives CDR1 MGHDK, CDR2 SYGVNS. With V trimmed by 6 bases and J by 4 bases, 8 bases remained unmatched. CDR3 nucleotides: TGTGCCAGCAGCCCAAGGGGCGGGAGGTACAATGAGCAGTTCTTC. It specifies CASSPRGGRYNEQFF. Complete variable domain (other parts from reference TRBV25-1 and TRBJ2-1): EADIYQTPRYLVIGTGKKITLECSQTMGHDKMYWYQQDPGMELHLIHYSYGVNSTEKGDLSSESTVSRIRTEHFPLTLESARPSHTSQYLCASSPRGGRYNEQFFGPGTRLTVL.

The V gene is TRBV25-1, the J gene TRBJ2-7; 11 bases align to TRBD2. Germline CDR1 and CDR2: MGHDK and SYGVNS. This CDR3 contains 16 residues. Trimming removed 7 bases from V and 4 bases from J; junction bases left unmatched: 12. CDR3 nucleotides: TGTGCCAGCACCGGAACCGGCCCTAGCGGGAGGTACGAGCAGTACTTC. This encodes CASTGTGPSGRYEQYF.

This clone was observed a handful of times. This chain connects TRBV9 to TRBJ2-3; 7 bases agree with TRBD2. CDR1 and CDR2 from the germline V gene are SGDLS and YYNGEE. The CDR3 is 15 amino acids. The V gene end was trimmed by 1 base and the J gene end by 0 bases; junction bases not matched to a gene: 2. The CDR3 protein is CASSVSGVSTDTQYF. CDR3 in DNA: TGTGCCAGCAGCGTAAGCGGGGTAAGCACAGATACGCAGTATTTT.

V is TRBV10-3 and J is TRBJ2-1; 11 positions match TRBD2. Germline assignment: CDR1 ENHRY and CDR2 SYGVKD. V dropped 6 bases and J dropped 5; count of bases not matched to a gene: 6. This CDR3 contains 15 residues. CDR3 in amino acids: CAIRIAGGGNNEQFF. CDR3 sequence (DNA): TGTGCCATCAGAATAGCGGGAGGGGGCAACAATGAGCAGTTCTTC.

The chain has TRBV5-4 and TRBJ2-3; D is undetermined. Looked up from germline, CDR1 is SGHNT and CDR2 is YYREEE (reference sequence). This CDR3 is 13 amino acids long. V dropped 0 bases and J dropped 2 bases, with 4 bases sitting between them. CDR3 sequence: CASSLGATDTQYF. The CDR3 DNA reads TGTGCCAGCAGCTTGGGGGCCACAGATACGCAGTATTTT.

This rearrangement joins TRBV28 to TRBJ1-1, with 7 bases fitting TRBD1. With V trimmed by 7 bases and J by 3 bases, 2 bases remained unmatched. The CDR3 sequence is 12 residues long. Germline CDR1 is MDHEN and CDR2 is SYDVKM. CDR3 nucleotide sequence: TGTGCCAGCAAAAGGGGGCACACTGAAGCTTTCTTT. This codes for CASKRGHTEAFF.

The chain is built from TRBV19 and TRBJ1-1; maybe TRBD1 (6 bases). The CDR3 contains 14 residues. V was clipped by 3 bases and J by 1 base, with 9 bases between them. Germline V gene data show CDR1 as LNHDA and CDR2 as SQIVND (reference sequence). The CDR3 nucleotides read TGTGCCAGTAGTATGAGGACAGCGAACACTGAAGCTTTCTTT. As protein: CASSMRTANTEAFF.